The rows below give T cell receptor beta chains drawn from one sample of a study of shared clonotypes between healthy human individuals. Profiled with immunoSEQ multiplex PCR; TCRdb holds only in-frame clones, not every one. The sample consists of under 1 million clones, roughly 92% of them appearing once. The specimen sequenced was naive CD8+ T cells sorted from blood. The receptors derive from a man younger than 40 in good health. Both conserved end residues are part of each CDR3. Clone size is given for some rows only: seen once, a few or many times, or a class if the clone is expanded.

clone size,V gene,J gene,CDR3 protein
.,TRBV28,TRBJ2-3,CASSEDASYTDTQYF
.,TRBV5-8,TRBJ1-5,CASSLVPFKPQHF
.,TRBV27,TRBJ2-1,CASSPLVGPSSYNEQFF
.,TRBV7-9,TRBJ2-3,CASSSGQSSQYF
.,TRBV11-2,TRBJ2-3,CASSRTSGTDTQYF
.,TRBV5-4,TRBJ2-3,CASSSEDLDTQYF
.,TRBV29-1,TRBJ2-1,CSSISLQSYNEQFF
.,TRBV5-1,TRBJ2-7,CASSLVGGQLYEQYF
.,TRBV5-1,TRBJ2-7,CASSLAPEGDIYEQYF
.,TRBV4-3,TRBJ2-7,CASSQRGNSYEQYF
.,TRBV27,TRBJ2-7,CASSPGPAYEQYF
.,TRBV5-5,TRBJ2-6,CASSFYSSGANVLTF
.,TRBV30,TRBJ1-2,CACFLQGRAGYTF
.,TRBV7-8,TRBJ2-1,CASSADRGNYNEQFF
many,TRBV6-4,TRBJ2-1,CASQRTSGANEQFF
.,TRBV9,TRBJ2-1,CATLGPHNEQFF
.,TRBV11-2,TRBJ2-3,CASSPGTWRGADTQYF
few,TRBV2,TRBJ1-2,CASSELETSNYGYTF
.,TRBV5-4,TRBJ2-7,CASTEDLTSYEQYF
.,TRBV27,TRBJ2-7,CASSLGRGYEQYF
.,TRBV19,TRBJ1-5,CASSIVQYTSEPQHF
.,TRBV9,TRBJ1-4,CASSPGRSEKLFF
.,TRBV7-9,TRBJ2-5,CASSFRQAQETQYF
.,TRBV5-1,TRBJ2-3,CASSGGETSGIRDTQYF
.,TRBV30,TRBJ2-7,CAWLGTSGYYEQYF
.,TRBV6-5,TRBJ1-2,CASSYSNTDRSYGYTF
.,TRBV7-6,TRBJ1-1,CASSLLGLNTEAFF
.,TRBV28,TRBJ2-4,CASSFEGARHIQYF
few,TRBV7-9,TRBJ2-2,CASSSRGPNTGELFF
.,TRBV7-9,TRBJ2-7,CASSWGVGQYF
.,TRBV7-9,TRBJ2-2,CASSRLASKGTGELFF
.,TRBV7-2,TRBJ2-7,CASSQTGTVYEQYF
.,TRBV5-5,TRBJ2-1,CASSLDGSSYNEQFF
.,TRBV29-1,TRBJ2-2,CSVGLVGGTGELFF
.,TRBV5-6,TRBJ2-3,CASSLALAGYTDTQYF
.,TRBV19,TRBJ2-1,CASSIDYQRNYNEQFF
.,TRBV11-2,TRBJ2-7,CASSVYRTGSYEQYF